This is a list of T cell receptor beta chains from one sample in a study of vaccination effects on CD4 cells after COVID-19. The protocol was immunoSEQ multiplex PCR, while the TCRdb copy is restricted to in-frame clones and leaves out a portion. The sample shows 60,000 to 70,000 clones, roughly 79% of them seen only once. Antigen specificity for these receptors is unknown. The sample in question was CD4+ T cells from PBMCs cultured with HCoV-229E spike peptides, obtained before COVID-19 vaccination. The receptors were gathered from a human donor who received a COVID-19 vaccine. CDR3s include the opening cysteine and the closing phenylalanine or tryptophan. D genes are given only for firm matches. Clone size appears in some rows only: once, few, many, or a class for an expanded clone.

J	size	V	D	CDR3	DNA
TRBJ1-2	few	TRBV6-1	-	CASSERQLLYGYTF	TGTGCCAGCAGTGAGAGGCAGCTTCTGTATGGCTACACCTTC
TRBJ1-1	-	TRBV5-1	-	CASSFDSLNTEAFF	TGCGCCAGCAGCTTTGACAGCCTGAACACTGAAGCTTTCTTT
TRBJ2-6	-	TRBV19	-	CASQRAGRAGANVLTF	TGTGCCAGTCAAAGGGCGGGGCGCGCTGGGGCCAACGTCCTGACTTTC
TRBJ2-2	-	TRBV9	-	CASSGLQNTGELFF	TGTGCCAGCAGCGGCCTTCAAAACACCGGGGAGCTGTTTTTT
TRBJ1-2	few	TRBV4-1	TRBD1	CASSQDAGGAGYGYTF	TGCGCCAGCAGCCAAGATGCAGGGGGCGCCGGCTATGGCTACACCTTC
TRBJ1-1	-	TRBV3-1/TRBV3-2	TRBD1	CASRRSRGQKNTEAFF	TGTGCCAGCAGAAGATCCCGGGGACAGAAGAACACTGAAGCTTTCTTT
TRBJ1-1	few	TRBV19	TRBD1	CASHTRQGPNTEAFF	TGTGCCAGTCACACTCGACAGGGGCCCAACACTGAAGCTTTCTTT
TRBJ2-5	-	TRBV5-1	TRBD2	CASSLLGPLAGVAETQYF	TGCGCCAGCAGCTTGCTGGGCCCATTAGCGGGGGTAGCCGAGACCCAGTACTTC
TRBJ1-6	-	TRBV19	-	CASSRQQLYNSPLHF	TGTGCCAGTTCCAGGCAACAGTTGTATAATTCACCCCTCCACTTT
TRBJ1-3	-	TRBV5-5	-	CASSLAFSSGNTIYF	TGTGCCAGCAGCTTGGCGTTTAGCTCTGGAAACACCATATATTTT
TRBJ2-2	-	TRBV19	-	CASRNVGQTKNTGELFF	TGTGCCAGTAGGAATGTCGGACAGACCAAGAACACCGGGGAGCTGTTTTTT
TRBJ2-4	-	TRBV6-1	-	CASSDGGLAKNIQYF	TGTGCCAGCAGTGACGGCGGGCTAGCCAAAAACATTCAGTACTTC
TRBJ1-5	-	TRBV18	TRBD1	CASSPDRGGYSNQPQHF	TGTGCCAGCTCACCGGACAGGGGGGGCTATAGCAATCAGCCCCAGCATTTT
TRBJ2-5	-	TRBV7-6	TRBD1	CASSVNRGSAETQYF	TGTGCCAGCAGCGTAAACAGGGGGAGTGCAGAGACCCAGTACTTC
TRBJ1-1	-	TRBV6-2/TRBV6-3	-	CASSYQGGNTEAFF	TGTGCCAGCAGTTATCAGGGAGGTAACACTGAAGCTTTCTTT
TRBJ1-2	-	TRBV7-9	-	CASSLDSGNYGYTF	TGTGCCAGCAGCTTAGATAGTGGTAACTATGGCTACACCTTC
TRBJ1-1	-	TRBV11-2	-	CASSPIMNTEAFF	TGTGCCAGCAGCCCGATCATGAACACTGAAGCTTTCTTT
TRBJ2-2	-	TRBV5-1	-	CASSLEGTGELFF	TGCGCCAGCAGCTTGGAAGGAACCGGGGAGCTGTTTTTT
TRBJ2-2	-	TRBV6-2/TRBV6-3	TRBD2	CASSYSISGTSGGFNTGELFF	TGTGCCAGCAGTTACTCGATCTCTGGGACTAGCGGGGGGTTTAACACCGGGGAGCTGTTTTTT
TRBJ1-3	-	TRBV10-3	TRBD1	CAISESGRGGNTIYF	TGTGCCATCAGTGAGTCTGGCAGGGGGGGAAACACCATATATTTT
TRBJ2-2	-	TRBV18	TRBD2	CASSPGTSTGELFF	TGTGCCAGCTCACCAGGGACTAGTACCGGGGAGCTGTTTTTT
TRBJ2-2	few	TRBV7-3	TRBD2	CASSQNLHSGSTGELFF	TGTGCCAGCAGCCAAAACCTCCATAGCGGGTCCACCGGGGAGCTGTTTTTT
TRBJ2-2	-	TRBV2	TRBD2	CASSLGLAGANTGELFF	TGTGCCAGCAGCCTAGGACTAGCGGGGGCGAACACCGGGGAGCTGTTTTTT
TRBJ1-4	-	TRBV14	-	CASSQLTGNNEKLFF	TGTGCCAGCAGCCAACTCACAGGGAATAATGAAAAACTGTTTTTT
TRBJ1-1	few	TRBV18	-	CASSPQLGEDTEAFF	TGTGCCAGCTCACCTCAGCTGGGAGAGGACACTGAAGCTTTCTTT
TRBJ2-2	-	TRBV7-3	TRBD1	CASGVTGGSSTGELFF	TGTGCCAGCGGCGTTACAGGGGGTTCGTCGACCGGGGAGCTGTTTTTT
TRBJ1-4	-	TRBV18	TRBD1	CASSPMTGEMEKLFF	TGTGCCAGCTCACCAATGACAGGGGAAATGGAAAAACTGTTTTTT
TRBJ2-5	-	TRBV18	TRBD2	CASSPRLAEPSETQYF	TGTGCCAGCTCACCGAGACTAGCGGAGCCGAGCGAGACCCAGTACTTC
TRBJ1-3	few	TRBV2	-	CASRDQLMASSGNTIYF	TGTGCCAGCAGGGACCAACTGATGGCGAGCTCTGGAAACACCATATATTTT
TRBJ1-6	-	TRBV7-2	-	CASSLGTDGSPLHF	TGTGCCAGCAGCTTGGGGACTGACGGTTCACCCCTCCACTTT
TRBJ1-6	-	TRBV3-1/TRBV3-2	-	CASSQEPVSPLHF	TGTGCCAGCAGCCAAGAACCTGTATCACCCCTCCACTTT
TRBJ1-5	-	TRBV3-1/TRBV3-2	-	CASSQDGGSGNQPQHF	TGTGCCAGCAGCCAAGACGGGGGGAGCGGCAATCAGCCCCAGCATTTT
TRBJ1-5	once	TRBV24-1	TRBD1	CATSDTRQGGNQPQHF	TGTGCCACCAGTGATACCAGACAGGGAGGAAACCAGCCCCAGCATTTT
TRBJ2-1	-	TRBV9	-	CASSVLSSSYNEQFF	TGTGCCAGCAGTGTACTCTCGAGCTCCTACAATGAGCAGTTCTTC
TRBJ1-1	-	TRBV25-1	-	CASRWGATEAFF	TGTGCCAGCAGGTGGGGCGCCACTGAAGCTTTCTTT
TRBJ2-2	few	TRBV5-1	-	CASSPHGPNTGELFF	TGCGCCAGCAGCCCCCATGGTCCGAACACCGGGGAGCTGTTTTTT
TRBJ1-5	-	TRBV2	-	CASSDRTANQPQHF	TGTGCCAGCAGTGATAGGACAGCGAATCAGCCCCAGCATTTT
TRBJ1-2	-	TRBV6-1	-	CASSERGGSYGYTF	TGTGCCAGCAGTGAACGAGGGGGATCCTATGGCTACACCTTC
TRBJ1-4	-	TRBV9	-	CASSVDRGDNEKLFF	TGTGCCAGCAGCGTAGATCGGGGGGATAATGAAAAACTGTTTTTT
TRBJ2-3	-	TRBV9	-	CASSSLGGAADTQYF	TGTGCCAGCAGCTCCCTTGGGGGGGCCGCAGATACGCAGTATTTT
TRBJ2-2	few	TRBV4-2	-	CASSLATSGSTGELFF	TGTGCCAGCAGCCTGGCGACCTCAGGGAGCACCGGGGAGCTGTTTTTT
TRBJ1-2	medium-sized	TRBV4-3	TRBD1	CASSHPGQGAGGYTF	TGCGCCAGCAGCCATCCGGGGCAGGGGGCGGGTGGCTACACCTTC
TRBJ2-3	-	TRBV7-3	-	CASSPAGTKVTDTQYF	TGTGCCAGCAGCCCGGCCGGGACAAAAGTCACAGATACGCAGTATTTT
TRBJ1-4	-	TRBV7-6	-	CASSLAFGQKEKLFF	TGTGCCAGCAGCTTAGCTTTCGGACAGAAAGAAAAACTGTTTTTT
TRBJ1-1	-	TRBV5-8	-	CASPVLGRHGNKHTEAFF	TGTGCCAGCCCTGTTCTTGGCCGTCACGGAAACAAGCACACTGAAGCTTTCTTT
TRBJ2-3	-	TRBV7-6	-	CASSASSAGQDTQYF	TGTGCCAGCAGCGCGTCATCTGCGGGTCAAGATACGCAGTATTTT
TRBJ1-4	once	TRBV24-1	-	CATSSSGLNEKLFF	TGTGCCACCAGTTCGTCCGGGCTTAATGAAAAACTGTTTTTT
TRBJ2-5	-	TRBV5-1	TRBD1	CASSLYAGTGPKETQYF	TGCGCCAGCAGCTTGTATGCTGGGACAGGGCCAAAAGAGACCCAGTACTTC
TRBJ1-6	-	TRBV7-8	-	CASSLGAQGSYNSPLHF	TGTGCCAGCAGCTTAGGGGCCCAGGGATCCTATAATTCACCCCTCCACTTT
TRBJ2-5	once	TRBV10-3	-	CAISPSKESQYF	TGTGCCATCAGTCCTTCCAAAGAGTCCCAGTACTTC
TRBJ1-1	-	TRBV7-2	-	CASRMRGGNTEAFF	TGTGCCAGCCGGATGAGGGGCGGAAACACTGAAGCTTTCTTT
TRBJ1-5	few	TRBV10-3	-	CATKGSGLSNQPQHF	TGTGCCACCAAAGGATCAGGGTTGAGCAATCAGCCCCAGCATTTT
TRBJ1-1	-	TRBV2	-	CASSEVGERSEAFF	TGTGCCAGCAGCGAGGTAGGGGAGAGGTCTGAAGCTTTCTTT
TRBJ1-1	-	TRBV6-5	-	CASSSPGANTEAFF	TGTGCCAGCAGTTCCCCCGGAGCGAACACTGAAGCTTTCTTT
TRBJ1-1	-	TRBV28	TRBD1	CASRTQGAGNTEAFF	TGTGCCAGCAGGACTCAGGGGGCGGGGAACACTGAAGCTTTCTTT
TRBJ1-1	-	TRBV3-1/TRBV3-2	-	CASSQGAFTEAFF	TGTGCCAGCAGCCAGGGGGCTTTCACTGAAGCTTTCTTT
TRBJ2-3	-	TRBV5-1	-	CASSFQGTSTDTQYF	TGCGCCAGCAGCTTTCAAGGGACTAGCACAGATACGCAGTATTTT